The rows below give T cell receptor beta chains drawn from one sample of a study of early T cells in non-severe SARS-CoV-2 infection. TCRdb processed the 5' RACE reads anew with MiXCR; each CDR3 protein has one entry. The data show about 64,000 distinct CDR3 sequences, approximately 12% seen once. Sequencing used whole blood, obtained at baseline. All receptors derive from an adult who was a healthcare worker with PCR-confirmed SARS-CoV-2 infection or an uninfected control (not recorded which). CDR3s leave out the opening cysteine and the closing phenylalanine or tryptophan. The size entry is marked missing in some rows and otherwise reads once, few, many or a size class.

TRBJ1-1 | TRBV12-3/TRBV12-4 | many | ASSFRAGRNTEAF
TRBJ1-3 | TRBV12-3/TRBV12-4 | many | ASSLPWTGRVTIY
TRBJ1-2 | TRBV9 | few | ASSVGADRGNYGYT
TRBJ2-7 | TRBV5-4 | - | ASSLFGDSYEQY
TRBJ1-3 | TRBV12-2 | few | ASRLAGSEGFGNTIY
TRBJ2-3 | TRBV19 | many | ASSRRQGWSTDTQY
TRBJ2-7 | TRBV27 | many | ASSLSAGGYEQY
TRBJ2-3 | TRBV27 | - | ASSQRYGTDTQY
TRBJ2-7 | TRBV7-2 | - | ASSQVGQGYEQY
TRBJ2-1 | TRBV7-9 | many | ASSPWDEQF
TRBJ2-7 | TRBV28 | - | ASRTGTSGYHSYEQY
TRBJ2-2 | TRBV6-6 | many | ASSYSKWGTELF
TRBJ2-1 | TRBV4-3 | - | ASSPLLVGGSSEQF
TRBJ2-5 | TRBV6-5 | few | ASKDRGPQETQY
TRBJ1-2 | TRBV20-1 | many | SADRGFMAATNYGYT
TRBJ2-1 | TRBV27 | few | ASSLMGLGSLEQF
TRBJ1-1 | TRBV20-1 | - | SASQGAQPTEAF
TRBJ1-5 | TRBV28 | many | ASSSTDRNQPQH
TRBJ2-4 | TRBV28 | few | ASSLQDLAKNIQY